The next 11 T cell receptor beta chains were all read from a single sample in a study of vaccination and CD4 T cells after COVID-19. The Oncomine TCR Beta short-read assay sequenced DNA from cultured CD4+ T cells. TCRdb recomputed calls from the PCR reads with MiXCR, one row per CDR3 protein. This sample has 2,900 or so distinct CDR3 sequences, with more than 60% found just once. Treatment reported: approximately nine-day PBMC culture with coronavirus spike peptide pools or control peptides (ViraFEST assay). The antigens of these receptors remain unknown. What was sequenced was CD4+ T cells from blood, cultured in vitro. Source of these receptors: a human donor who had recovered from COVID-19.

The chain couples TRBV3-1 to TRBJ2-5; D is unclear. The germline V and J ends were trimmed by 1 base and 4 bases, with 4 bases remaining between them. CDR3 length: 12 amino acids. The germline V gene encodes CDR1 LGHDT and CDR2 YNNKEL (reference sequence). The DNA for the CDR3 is TGTGCCAGCAGCCAAGTGAGAGAGACCCAGTACTTC. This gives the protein CASSQVRETQYF.

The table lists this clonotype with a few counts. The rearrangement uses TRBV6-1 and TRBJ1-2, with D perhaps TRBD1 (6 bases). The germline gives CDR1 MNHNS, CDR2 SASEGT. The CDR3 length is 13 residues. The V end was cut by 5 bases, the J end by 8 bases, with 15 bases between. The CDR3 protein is CASSPQGSWGYTF. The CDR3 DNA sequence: TGTGCCAGCAGTCCACAGGGTTCGTGGGGCTACACCTTC.

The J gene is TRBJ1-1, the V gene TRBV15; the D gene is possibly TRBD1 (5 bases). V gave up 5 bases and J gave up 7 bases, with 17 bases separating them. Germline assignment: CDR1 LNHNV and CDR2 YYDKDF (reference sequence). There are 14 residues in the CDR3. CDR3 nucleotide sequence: TGTGCCACCAGCGGGCGAAACCGGGACCATGAAGCTTTCTTT. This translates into CATSGRNRDHEAFF.

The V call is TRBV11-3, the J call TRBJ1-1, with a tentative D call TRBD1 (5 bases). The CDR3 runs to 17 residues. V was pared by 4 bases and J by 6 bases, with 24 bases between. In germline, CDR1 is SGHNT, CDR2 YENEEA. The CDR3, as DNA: TGTGCCAGCAGCTCGGGGGTTGCAGATCCAACGGGGGCTGAAGCTTTCTTT. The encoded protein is CASSSGVADPTGAEAFF.

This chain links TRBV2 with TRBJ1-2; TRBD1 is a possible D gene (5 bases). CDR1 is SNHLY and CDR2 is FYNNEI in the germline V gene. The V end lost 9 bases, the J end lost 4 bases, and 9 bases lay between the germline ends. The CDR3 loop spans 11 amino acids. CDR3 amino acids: CARTTGYGYTF. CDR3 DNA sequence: TGTGCCAGAACTACAGGCTATGGCTACACCTTC.

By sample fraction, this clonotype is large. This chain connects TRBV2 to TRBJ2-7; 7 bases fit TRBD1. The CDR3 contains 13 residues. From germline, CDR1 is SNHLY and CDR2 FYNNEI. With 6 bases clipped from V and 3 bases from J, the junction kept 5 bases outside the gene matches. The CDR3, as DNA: TGTGCCAGCAGGGCCGGGACAGTCTACGAGCAGTACTTC. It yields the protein CASRAGTVYEQYF.

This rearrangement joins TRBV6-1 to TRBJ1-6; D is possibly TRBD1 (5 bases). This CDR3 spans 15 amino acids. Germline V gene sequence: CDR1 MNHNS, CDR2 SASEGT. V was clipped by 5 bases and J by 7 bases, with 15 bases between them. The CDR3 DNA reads TGTGCCAGCAGTCAACTTAGACAGTTGAATTCACCCCTCCACTTT. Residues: CASSQLRQLNSPLHF.

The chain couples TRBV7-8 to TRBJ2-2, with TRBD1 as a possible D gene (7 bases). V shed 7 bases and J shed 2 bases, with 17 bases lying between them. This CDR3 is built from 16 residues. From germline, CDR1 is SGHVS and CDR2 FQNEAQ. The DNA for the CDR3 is TGTGCCAGCACCGTAAGGAGGGGGCTCAACACCGGGGAGCTGTTTTTT. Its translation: CASTVRRGLNTGELFF.

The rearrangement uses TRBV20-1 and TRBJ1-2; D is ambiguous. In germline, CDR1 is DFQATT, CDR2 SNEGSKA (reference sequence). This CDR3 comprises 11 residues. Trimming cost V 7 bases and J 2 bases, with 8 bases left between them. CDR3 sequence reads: CSGRVNYGYTF. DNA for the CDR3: TGCAGTGGGAGGGTCAACTATGGCTACACCTTC.

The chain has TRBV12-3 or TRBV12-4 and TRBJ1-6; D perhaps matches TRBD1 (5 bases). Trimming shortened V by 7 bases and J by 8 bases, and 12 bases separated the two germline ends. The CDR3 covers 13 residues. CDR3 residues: CASKVGDYSPLHF. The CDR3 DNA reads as TGTGCCAGCAAAGTCGGGGACTATTCACCCCTCCACTTT.

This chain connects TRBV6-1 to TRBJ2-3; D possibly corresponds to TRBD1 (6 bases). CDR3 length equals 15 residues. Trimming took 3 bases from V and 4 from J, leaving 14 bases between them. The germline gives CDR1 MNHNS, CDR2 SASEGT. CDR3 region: CASSEKGGSPDTQYF. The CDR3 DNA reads TGTGCCAGCAGTGAGAAAGGGGGTAGCCCAGATACGCAGTATTTT.